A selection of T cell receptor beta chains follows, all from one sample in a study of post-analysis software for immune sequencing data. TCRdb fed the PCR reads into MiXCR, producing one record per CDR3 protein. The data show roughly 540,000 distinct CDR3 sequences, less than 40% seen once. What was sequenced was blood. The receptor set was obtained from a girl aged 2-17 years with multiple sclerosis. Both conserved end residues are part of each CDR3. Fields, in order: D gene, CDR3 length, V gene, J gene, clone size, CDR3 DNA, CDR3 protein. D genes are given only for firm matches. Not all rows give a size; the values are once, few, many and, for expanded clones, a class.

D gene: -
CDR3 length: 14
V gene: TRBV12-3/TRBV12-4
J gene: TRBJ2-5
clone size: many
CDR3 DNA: TGTGCCAGCAGTTTAAAGTCTCAGGCAGAGACCCAGTACTTC
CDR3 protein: CASSLKSQAETQYF

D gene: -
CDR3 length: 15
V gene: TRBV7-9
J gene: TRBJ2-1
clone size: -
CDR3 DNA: TGTGCCAGCAGACCCGGGTCACGGGGGTGGGATGAGCAGTTCTTC
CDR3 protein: CASRPGSRGWDEQFF

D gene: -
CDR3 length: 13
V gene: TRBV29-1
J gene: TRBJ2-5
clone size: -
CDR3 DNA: TGCAGCTCCCCGGGGGACAGCGAAGAGACCCAGTACTTC
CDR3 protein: CSSPGDSEETQYF

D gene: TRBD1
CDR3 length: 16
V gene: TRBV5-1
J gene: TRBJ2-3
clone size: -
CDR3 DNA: TGCGCCAGCAGCTTAACAACAGGGGGCAACACAGATACGCAGTATTTT
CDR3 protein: CASSLTTGGNTDTQYF

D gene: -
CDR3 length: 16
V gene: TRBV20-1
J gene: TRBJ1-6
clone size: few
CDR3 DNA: TGCAGTGCTAGTCTGCAGGGGTTTAGGGATAATTCACCCCTCCACTTT
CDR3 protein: CSASLQGFRDNSPLHF

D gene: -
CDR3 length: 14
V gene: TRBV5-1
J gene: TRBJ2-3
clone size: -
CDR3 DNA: TGCGCCAGCAGCGTGATGAAGGACACAGATACGCAGTATTTT
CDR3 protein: CASSVMKDTDTQYF

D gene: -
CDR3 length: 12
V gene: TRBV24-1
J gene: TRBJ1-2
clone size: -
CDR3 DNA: TGTGCCACCAGTGAGGATAGGTATGGCTACACCTTC
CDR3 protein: CATSEDRYGYTF

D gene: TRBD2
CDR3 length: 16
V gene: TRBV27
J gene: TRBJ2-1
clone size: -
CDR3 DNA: TGTGCCGGCAGTTTATCGGGGGGGTACCCCTACAATGAGCAGTTCTTC
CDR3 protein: CAGSLSGGYPYNEQFF

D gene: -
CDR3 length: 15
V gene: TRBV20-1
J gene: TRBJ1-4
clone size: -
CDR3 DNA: TGCAGTGCCCCCGCGAGGGAAACAACTAATGAAAAACTGTTTTTT
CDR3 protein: CSAPARETTNEKLFF

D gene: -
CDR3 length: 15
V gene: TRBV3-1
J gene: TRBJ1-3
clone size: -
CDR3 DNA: TGTGCCAGCAGCCAAACCCTCTCGGGGGGAAACACCATATATTTT
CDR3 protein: CASSQTLSGGNTIYF

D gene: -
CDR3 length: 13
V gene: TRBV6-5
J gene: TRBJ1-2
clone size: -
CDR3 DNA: TGTGCCAGCAGGACGCCTGGGCCCTATGGCTACACCTTC
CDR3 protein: CASRTPGPYGYTF

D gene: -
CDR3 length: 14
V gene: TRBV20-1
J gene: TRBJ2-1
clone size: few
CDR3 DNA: TGCAGTGCTAGAGAACGGGACTCAGGCAATGAGCAGTTCTTC
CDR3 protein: CSARERDSGNEQFF

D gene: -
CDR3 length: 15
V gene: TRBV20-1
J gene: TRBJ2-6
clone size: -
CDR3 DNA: TGCAGTGCTCTCGGCGGGAACTCTGGGGCCAACGTCCTGACTTTC
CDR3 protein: CSALGGNSGANVLTF

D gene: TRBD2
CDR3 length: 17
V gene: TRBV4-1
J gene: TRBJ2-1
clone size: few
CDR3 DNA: TGCGCCAGCAGCCAAGATGGAGCGGGGGGGCTACTCGGTGAGCAGTTCTTC
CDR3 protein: CASSQDGAGGLLGEQFF

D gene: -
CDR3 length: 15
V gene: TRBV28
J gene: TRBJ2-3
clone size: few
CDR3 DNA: TGTGCCAGCAGTTCCCCCCTTGGGGGGCTAGATACGCAGTATTTT
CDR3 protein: CASSSPLGGLDTQYF

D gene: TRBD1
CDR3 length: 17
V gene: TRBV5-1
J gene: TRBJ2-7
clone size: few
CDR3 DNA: TGCGCCAGCAGCCGTGGGACAGCCTCTAGCCCGTCCTACGAGCAGTACTTC
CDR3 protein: CASSRGTASSPSYEQYF

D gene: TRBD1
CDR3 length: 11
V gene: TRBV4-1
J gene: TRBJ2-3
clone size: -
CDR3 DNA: TGCGCCATTATTAGACAGGGTACGCAGTATTTT
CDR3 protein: CAIIRQGTQYF

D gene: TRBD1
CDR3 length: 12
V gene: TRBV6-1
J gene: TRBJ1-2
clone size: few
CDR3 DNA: TGTGCCAGCACAAATGACAGGGTAGGCTACACCTTC
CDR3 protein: CASTNDRVGYTF

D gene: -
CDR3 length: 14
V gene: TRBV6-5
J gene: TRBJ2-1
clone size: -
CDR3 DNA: TGTGCCAGCAGTTACTCGACTTCCTACAATGAGCAGTTCTTC
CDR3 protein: CASSYSTSYNEQFF

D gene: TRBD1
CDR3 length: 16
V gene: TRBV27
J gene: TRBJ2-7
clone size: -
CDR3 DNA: TGTGCCAGCAGTCTATCCGGGACAGGGGTCCCCTACGAGCAGTACTTC
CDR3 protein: CASSLSGTGVPYEQYF

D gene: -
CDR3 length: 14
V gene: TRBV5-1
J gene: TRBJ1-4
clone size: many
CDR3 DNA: TGCGCCAGCAGCCTAGGGACCGATAATGAAAAACTGTTTTTT
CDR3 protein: CASSLGTDNEKLFF

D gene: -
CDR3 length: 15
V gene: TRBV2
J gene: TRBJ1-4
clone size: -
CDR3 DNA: TGTGCCAGCAGTGAACCGGCTCGGGGATATGAAAAACTGTTTTTT
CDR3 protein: CASSEPARGYEKLFF

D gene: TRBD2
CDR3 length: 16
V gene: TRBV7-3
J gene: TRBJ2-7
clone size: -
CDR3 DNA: TGTGCCAGCAGCTTAACGGCGGGGGGGCCCTACAATGAGCAGTACTTC
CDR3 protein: CASSLTAGGPYNEQYF

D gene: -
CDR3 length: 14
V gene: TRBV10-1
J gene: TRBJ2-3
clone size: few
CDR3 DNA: TGCGCCAGCAGTGAGCCCTCCCAGCCCGATACGCAGTATTTT
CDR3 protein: CASSEPSQPDTQYF

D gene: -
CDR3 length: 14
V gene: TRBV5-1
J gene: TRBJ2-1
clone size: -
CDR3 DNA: TGCGCCAGCGGCTTGGGGGGGGCCCCCCCAGAGCAGTTCTTC
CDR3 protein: CASGLGGAPPEQFF

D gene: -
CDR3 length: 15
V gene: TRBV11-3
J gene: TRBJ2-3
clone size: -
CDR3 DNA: TGTGCCAGCAGCTTAGGGGACGGTGGCACAGATACGCAGTATTTT
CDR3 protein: CASSLGDGGTDTQYF

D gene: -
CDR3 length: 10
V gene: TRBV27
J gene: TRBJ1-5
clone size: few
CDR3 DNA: TGTGCCAGCAGTTGGCAGCCCCAGCATTTT
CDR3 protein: CASSWQPQHF

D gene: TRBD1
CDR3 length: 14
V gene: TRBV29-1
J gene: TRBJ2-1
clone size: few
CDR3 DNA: TGCAGCGTTGAAAGAAAATACAGGGGAAATGAGCAGTTCTTC
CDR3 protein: CSVERKYRGNEQFF

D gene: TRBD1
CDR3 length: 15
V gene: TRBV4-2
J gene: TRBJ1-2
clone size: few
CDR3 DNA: TGTGCCAGCAGCCAAGACTCAGGGGGGGACTATGGCTACACCTTC
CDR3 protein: CASSQDSGGDYGYTF

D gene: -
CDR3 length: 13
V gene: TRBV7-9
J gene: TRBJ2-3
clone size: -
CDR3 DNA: TGTGCCAGCAGGCCGGGAGAAACAGATACGCAGTATTTT
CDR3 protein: CASRPGETDTQYF

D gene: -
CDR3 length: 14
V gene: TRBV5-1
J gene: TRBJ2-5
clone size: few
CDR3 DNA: TGCGCCAGCAGCTTCGGACAGTTCCAAGAGACCCAGTACTTC
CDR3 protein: CASSFGQFQETQYF

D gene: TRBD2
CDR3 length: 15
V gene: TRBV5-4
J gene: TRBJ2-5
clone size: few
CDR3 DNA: TGTGCCAGCAGCTCCAAACTAGCGAGGGAAGAGACCCAGTACTTC
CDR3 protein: CASSSKLAREETQYF

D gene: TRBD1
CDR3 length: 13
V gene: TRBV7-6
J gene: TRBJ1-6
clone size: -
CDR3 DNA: TGTGCCAGCAGCACGGGACAGCTTTCACCCCTCCACTTT
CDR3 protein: CASSTGQLSPLHF

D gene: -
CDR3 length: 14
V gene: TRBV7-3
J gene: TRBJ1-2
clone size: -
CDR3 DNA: TGTGCCAGCAGCTTAAAGCGGGTAGACTATGGCTACACCTTC
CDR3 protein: CASSLKRVDYGYTF

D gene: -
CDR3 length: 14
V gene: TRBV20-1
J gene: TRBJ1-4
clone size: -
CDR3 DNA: TGCAGTGCTAACGAGCGAACAACTAATGAAAAACTGTTTTTT
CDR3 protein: CSANERTTNEKLFF

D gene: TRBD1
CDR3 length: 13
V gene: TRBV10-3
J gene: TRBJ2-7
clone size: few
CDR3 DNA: TGTGCCATCAGGTCGGGACAGGGACCCGAGCAGTACTTC
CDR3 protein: CAIRSGQGPEQYF

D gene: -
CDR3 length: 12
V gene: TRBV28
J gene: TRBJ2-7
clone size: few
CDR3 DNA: TGTGCCAGCAGAGCAGGACCCTACGAGCAGTACTTC
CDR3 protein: CASRAGPYEQYF

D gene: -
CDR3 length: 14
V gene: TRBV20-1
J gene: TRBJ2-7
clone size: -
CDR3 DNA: TGCAGTGCTGGGAACGGGGGTTTCTCCTACGAGCAGTACTTC
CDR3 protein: CSAGNGGFSYEQYF

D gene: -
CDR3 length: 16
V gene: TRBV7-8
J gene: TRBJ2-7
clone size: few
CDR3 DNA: TGTGCCAGCAGCTCCCTCGTAGGACAATATGGCTACGAGCAGTACTTC
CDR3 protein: CASSSLVGQYGYEQYF

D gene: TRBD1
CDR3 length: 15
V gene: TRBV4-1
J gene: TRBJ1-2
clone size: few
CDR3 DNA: TGCGCCAGCAGCCAAACCGGGACAGGGTCACATGGCTACACCTTC
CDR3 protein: CASSQTGTGSHGYTF